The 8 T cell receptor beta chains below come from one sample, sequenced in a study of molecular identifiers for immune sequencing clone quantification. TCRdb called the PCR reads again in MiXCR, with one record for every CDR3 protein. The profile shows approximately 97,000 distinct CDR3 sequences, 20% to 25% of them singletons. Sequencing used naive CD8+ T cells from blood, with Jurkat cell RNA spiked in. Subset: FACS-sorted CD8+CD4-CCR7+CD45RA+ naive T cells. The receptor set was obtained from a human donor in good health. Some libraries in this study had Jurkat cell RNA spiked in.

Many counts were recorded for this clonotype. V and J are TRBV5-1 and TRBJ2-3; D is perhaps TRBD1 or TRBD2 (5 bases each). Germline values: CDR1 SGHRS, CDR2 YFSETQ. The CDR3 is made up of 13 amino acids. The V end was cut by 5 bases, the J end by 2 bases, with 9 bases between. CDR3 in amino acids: CASRTGTTDTQYF. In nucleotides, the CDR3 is TGCGCCAGCAGAACCGGGACCACAGATACGCAGTATTTT.

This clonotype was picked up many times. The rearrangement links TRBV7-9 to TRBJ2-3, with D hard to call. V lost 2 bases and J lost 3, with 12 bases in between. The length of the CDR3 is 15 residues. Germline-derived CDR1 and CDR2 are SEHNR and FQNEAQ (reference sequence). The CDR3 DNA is TGTGCCAGCAGCTTACGCTGGGCCGAAACAGATACGCAGTATTTT. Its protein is CASSLRWAETDTQYF.

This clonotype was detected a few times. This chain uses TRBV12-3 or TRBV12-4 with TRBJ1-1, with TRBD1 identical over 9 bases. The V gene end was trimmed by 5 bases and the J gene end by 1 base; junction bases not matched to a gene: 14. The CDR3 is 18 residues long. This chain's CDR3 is CASSPGGQGLYTNTEAFF. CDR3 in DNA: TGTGCCAGCAGTCCGGGGGGACAGGGTCTATACACGAACACTGAAGCTTTCTTT.

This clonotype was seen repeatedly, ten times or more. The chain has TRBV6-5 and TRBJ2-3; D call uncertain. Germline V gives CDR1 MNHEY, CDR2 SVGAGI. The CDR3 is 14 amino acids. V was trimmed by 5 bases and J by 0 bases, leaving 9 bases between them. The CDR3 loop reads CASSVTESTDTQYF. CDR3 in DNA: TGTGCCAGCAGTGTAACAGAGAGCACAGATACGCAGTATTTT.

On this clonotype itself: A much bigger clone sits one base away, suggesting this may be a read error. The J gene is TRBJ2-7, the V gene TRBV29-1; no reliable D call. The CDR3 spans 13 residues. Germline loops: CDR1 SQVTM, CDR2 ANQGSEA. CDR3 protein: CSVQYTDGYERYF. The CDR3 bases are TGCAGCGTCCAATACACGGACGGGTACGAGCGGTACTTC.

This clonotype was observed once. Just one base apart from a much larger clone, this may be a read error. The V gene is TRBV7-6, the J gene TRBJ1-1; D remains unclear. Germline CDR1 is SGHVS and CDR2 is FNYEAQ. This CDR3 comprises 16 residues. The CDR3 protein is CASGLGSFPVRTEAFF. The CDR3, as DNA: TGTGCCAGCGGCTTAGGGTCCTTTCCCGTTCGCACTGAAGCTTTCTTT. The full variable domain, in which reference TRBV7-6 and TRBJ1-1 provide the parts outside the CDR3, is GAGVSQSPRYKVTKRGQDVALRCDPISGHVSLYWYRQALGQGPEFLTYFNYEAQQDKSGLPNDRFSAERPEGSISTLTIQRTEQRDSAMYRCASGLGSFPVRTEAFFGQGTRLTVV.

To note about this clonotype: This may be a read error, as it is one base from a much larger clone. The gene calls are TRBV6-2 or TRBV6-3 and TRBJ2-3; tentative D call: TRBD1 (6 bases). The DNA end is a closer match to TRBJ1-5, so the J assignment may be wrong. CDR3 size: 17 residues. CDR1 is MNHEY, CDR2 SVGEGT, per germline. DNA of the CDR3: TGTGCCAGCAGTTACTCCACACGCGGGGGGGCCTCAGATACGCAGCATTTT. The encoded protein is CASSYSTRGGASDTQHF.

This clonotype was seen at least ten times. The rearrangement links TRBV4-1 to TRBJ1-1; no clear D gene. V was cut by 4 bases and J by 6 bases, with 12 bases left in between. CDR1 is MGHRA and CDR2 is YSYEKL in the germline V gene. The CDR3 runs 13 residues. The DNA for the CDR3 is TGCGCCAGCAGCCCGGGCCAGGCGGCTGAAGCTTTCTTT. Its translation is CASSPGQAAEAFF.